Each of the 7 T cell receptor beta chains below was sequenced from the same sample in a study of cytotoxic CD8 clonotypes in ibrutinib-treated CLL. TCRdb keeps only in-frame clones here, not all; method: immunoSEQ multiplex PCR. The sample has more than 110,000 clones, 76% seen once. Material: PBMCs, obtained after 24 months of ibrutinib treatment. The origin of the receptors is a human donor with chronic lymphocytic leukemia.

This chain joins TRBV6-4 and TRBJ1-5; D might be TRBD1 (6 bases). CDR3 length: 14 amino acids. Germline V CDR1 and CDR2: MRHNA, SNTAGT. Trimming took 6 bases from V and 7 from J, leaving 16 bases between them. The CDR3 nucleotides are TGTGCCAGCAGCCCACAGGGCGCGGGGCAGCCCCAGCATTTT. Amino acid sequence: CASSPQGAGQPQHF.

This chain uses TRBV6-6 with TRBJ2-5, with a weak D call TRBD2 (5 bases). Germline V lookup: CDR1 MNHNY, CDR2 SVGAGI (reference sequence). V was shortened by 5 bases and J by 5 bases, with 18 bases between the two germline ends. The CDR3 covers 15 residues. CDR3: CASSQTPGERETQYF. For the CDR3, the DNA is TGTGCCAGCAGTCAAACGCCCGGGGAGAGGGAGACCCAGTACTTC.

The CDR3: CATSRGGAADTQYF. The CDR3 bases are TGTGCCACCAGCAGAGGGGGGGCGGCAGATACGCAGTATTTT. The J gene is TRBJ2-3, the V gene TRBV15, with D perhaps assigned TRBD1 or TRBD2 (6 bases each). Deletions cut 1 base from V and 4 bases from J, with 9 bases between. The CDR3 consists of 14 residues. Per the germline V gene, CDR1 is LNHNV and CDR2 is YYDKDF (reference sequence).

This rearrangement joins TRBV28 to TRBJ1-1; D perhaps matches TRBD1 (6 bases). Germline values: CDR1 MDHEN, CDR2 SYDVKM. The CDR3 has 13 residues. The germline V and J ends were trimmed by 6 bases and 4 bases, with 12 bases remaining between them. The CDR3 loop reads CASRGGQGTEAFF. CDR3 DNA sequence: TGTGCCAGCAGGGGGGGCCAGGGCACTGAAGCTTTCTTT.

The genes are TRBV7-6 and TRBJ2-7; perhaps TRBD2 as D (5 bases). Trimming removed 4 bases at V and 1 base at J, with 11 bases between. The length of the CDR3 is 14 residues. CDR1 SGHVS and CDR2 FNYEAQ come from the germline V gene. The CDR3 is CASSSPGKSYEQYF. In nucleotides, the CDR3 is TGTGCCAGCAGCTCCCCCGGGAAGTCCTACGAGCAGTACTTC.

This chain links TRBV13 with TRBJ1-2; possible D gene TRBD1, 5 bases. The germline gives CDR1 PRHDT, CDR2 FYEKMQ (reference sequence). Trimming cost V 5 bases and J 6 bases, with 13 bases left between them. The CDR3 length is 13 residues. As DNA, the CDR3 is TGTGCCAGCAGCCCCCGGGGCAGGGATGGCTACACCTTC. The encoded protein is CASSPRGRDGYTF.

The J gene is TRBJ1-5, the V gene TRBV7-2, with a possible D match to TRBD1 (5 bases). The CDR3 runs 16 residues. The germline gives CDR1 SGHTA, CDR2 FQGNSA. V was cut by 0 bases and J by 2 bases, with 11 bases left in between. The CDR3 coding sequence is TGTGCCAGCAGCTTAGCGGGGGGTTTTGGCAATCAGCCCCAGCATTTT. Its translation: CASSLAGGFGNQPQHF. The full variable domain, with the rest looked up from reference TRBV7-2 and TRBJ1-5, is GAGVSQSPSNKVTEKGKDVELRCDPISGHTALYWYRQSLGQGLEFLIYFQGNSAPDKSGLPSDRFSAERTGGSVSTLTIQRTQQEDSAVYLCASSLAGGFGNQPQHFGDGTRLSIL.